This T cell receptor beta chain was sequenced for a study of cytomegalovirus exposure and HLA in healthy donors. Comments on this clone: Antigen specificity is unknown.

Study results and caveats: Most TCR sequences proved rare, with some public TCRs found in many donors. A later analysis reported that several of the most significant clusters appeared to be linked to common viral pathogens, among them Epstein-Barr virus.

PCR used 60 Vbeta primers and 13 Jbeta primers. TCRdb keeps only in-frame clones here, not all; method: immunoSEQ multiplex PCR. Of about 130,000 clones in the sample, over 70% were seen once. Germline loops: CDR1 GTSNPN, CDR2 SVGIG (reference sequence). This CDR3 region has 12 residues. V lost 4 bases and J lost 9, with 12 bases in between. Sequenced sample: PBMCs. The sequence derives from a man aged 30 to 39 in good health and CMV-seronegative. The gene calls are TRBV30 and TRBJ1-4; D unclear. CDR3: CAWNLSGQKLFF. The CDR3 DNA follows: TGTGCCTGGAATTTATCGGGTCAAAAACTGTTTTTT.